The 30 T cell receptor beta chains below come from one sample, sequenced in a study of TIL therapy for anti-PD-1-resistant metastatic lung cancer. Time point given: pre-treatment sample, taken before nivolumab and TIL therapy. The tumor samples were excised metastases, mostly pleural nodules or supraclavicular lymph nodes. The immunoSEQ assay was v3. Using immunoSEQ multiplex PCR, the repertoire was profiled, and TCRdb retains in-frame clones only, with some absent. The sample lists approximately 97,000 clones, around three fifths occurring once. The specimen was tumor tissue, collected at baseline. The receptors derive from a person aged 25 to 80 with non-small cell lung cancer.

V usage is TRBV4-3 and J usage is TRBJ2-3; D gene ambiguous. V lost 0 bases and J 4 bases, leaving 14 bases between the germline ends. CDR1 is LGHNA and CDR2 is YSLEER in the germline V gene. This CDR3 is 16 amino acids long. The chain's CDR3 is CASSQDQGFIPDTQYF. The CDR3 coding sequence is TGCGCCAGCAGCCAAGATCAAGGGTTCATCCCAGATACGCAGTATTTT.

The chain combines TRBV7-2 with TRBJ1-1, with 10 bases matching TRBD1. Germline CDR1 is SGHTA and CDR2 is FQGNSA. The junction had 7 bases not matched to a gene; V was cut back by 5 bases and J by 10 bases. The CDR3 extends over 13 amino acids. The CDR3 region is CASSLTRDRGAFF. CDR3 bases: TGTGCCAGCAGCCTAACGAGGGACAGGGGAGCTTTCTTT.

This clone showed up just once. The V gene is TRBV5-1, the J gene TRBJ2-7, with 7 bases aligning to TRBD1. The V gene's germline CDR1 is SGHRS and CDR2 YFSETQ. CDR3 size: 17 residues. V trimming: 4 bases; J trimming: 0 bases; junction bases outside the gene matches: 13. The CDR3 sequence is CASSPHRGGVTSYEQYF. In DNA, the CDR3 is TGCGCCAGCAGCCCTCACCGAGGGGGCGTTACCTCCTACGAGCAGTACTTC.

This chain connects TRBV28 to TRBJ2-5; tentatively, D is TRBD1 (6 bases). The CDR3 runs 14 residues. The germline CDR1 and CDR2 sequences are MDHEN and SYDVKM. The V gene lost 6 bases and the J gene lost 4 bases, with 15 bases spanning the gap. The CDR3 nucleotides are TGTGCCAGCAGCCCTACAACAGGGATAGAGACCCAGTACTTC. It yields the protein CASSPTTGIETQYF.

This clone was detected only a few times. The chain carries TRBV4-1 and TRBJ1-1; D is perhaps TRBD1 (5 bases). The CDR3 spans 15 residues. The V end lost 0 bases, the J end lost 11 bases, and 19 bases lay between the germline ends. Germline CDR1 reads MGHRA; CDR2 reads YSYEKL. CDR3: CASSQEGLGTGMAFF. The CDR3 DNA reads TGCGCCAGCAGCCAAGAAGGCTTAGGGACCGGGATGGCTTTCTTT.

A remark on this clone: This sequence may be a read error, since a much larger clone differs from it by one base. The sample contains more than one DNA sequence encoding this CDR3. The gene calls are TRBV7-9 and TRBJ2-7; D is uncertain. CDR3 size: 11 residues. Looked up from germline, CDR1 is SEHNR and CDR2 is FQNEAQ (reference sequence). Trimming shortened V by 5 bases and J by 3 bases, and 5 bases separated the two germline ends. The CDR3 DNA follows: TGTGCCAGCAGCCCGGGCTACGAGCAGTACTTC. This codes for CASSPGYEQYF.

On this clone itself: The junction shows a germline mismatch at one end, possibly a read error. CDR3 amino acids: CASTLGVNTEAFF. The CDR3 DNA reads as TGTGCCAGCACCTTAGGCGTGAACACTGAAGCTTTCTTT. The V and J genes are TRBV7-9 and TRBJ1-1; unclear D gene. Germline lookup yields CDR1 SEHNR and CDR2 FQNEAQ (reference sequence). This CDR3 has 13 residues. The complete variable domain, with remaining parts taken from reference TRBV7-9 and TRBJ1-1, reads DTGVSQNPRHKITKRGQNVTFRCDPISEHNRLYWYRQTLGQGPEFLTYFQNEAQLEKSRLLSDRFSAERPKGSFSTLEIQRTEQGDSAMYLCASTLGVNTEAFFGQGTRLTVV.

CDR3 sequence: CASSSGGTNEKLFF. The CDR3 nucleotides read TGTGCCAGCAGCTCAGGGGGAACTAATGAAAAACTGTTTTTT. This sequence joins TRBV7-9 and TRBJ1-4; 7 nucleotides align to TRBD1. The V segment lost 4 bases and the J segment 1 base; nucleotides outside the gene matches: 0. In germline, CDR1 is SEHNR, CDR2 FQNEAQ (reference sequence). The CDR3 length is 14 residues.

The gene calls are TRBV4-1 and TRBJ1-5; TRBD1 might be the D (5 bases). The CDR3 is 17 residues long. Germline V gives CDR1 MGHRA, CDR2 YSYEKL. Deletions cut 4 bases from V and 5 bases from J, with 21 bases between. CDR3 nucleotides: TGCGCCAGCAGCCCCCAGATAGGGGCTCGGGGTGATCAGCCCCAGCATTTT. It is translated as CASSPQIGARGDQPQHF.

There are a few counts of this clone. The CDR3 is CASSLEWSGFRTEAFF. CDR3 DNA: TGTGCCAGCAGCTTAGAGTGGTCGGGCTTCAGGACTGAAGCTTTCTTT. The V and J genes are TRBV7-8 and TRBJ1-1; D remains ambiguous. The CDR3 runs 16 residues. Germline V gene data show CDR1 as SGHVS and CDR2 as FQNEAQ. Trimming removed 1 base at V and 5 bases at J, with 17 bases between.

CDR3: CASSGLGGGGGNIQYF. In DNA, the CDR3 is TGTGCCAGCAGCGGGCTGGGGGGCGGGGGCGGAAACATTCAGTACTTC. The V call is TRBV5-4, the J call TRBJ2-4; D may be TRBD2 (7 bases). This CDR3 spans 16 amino acids. V lost 4 bases to trimming and J lost 6 bases, with 20 bases between them. Germline CDR1 and CDR2: SGHNT and YYREEE (reference sequence).

The chain carries TRBV11-2 and TRBJ2-3; the D is unclear. Germline CDR1 SGHAT, CDR2 FQNNGV. The length of the CDR3 is 14 residues. V lost 5 bases and J 1 base, leaving 10 bases between the germline ends. The CDR3: CASSLGLGTDTQYF. The CDR3 bases are TGTGCCAGCAGCCTAGGGCTGGGCACAGATACGCAGTATTTT.

The chain has TRBV24-1 and TRBJ2-5; possible D gene TRBD1, 5 bases. The CDR3 sequence is 16 residues long. Germline CDR1 reads KGHDR; CDR2 reads SFDVKD. V shed 3 bases and J shed 3 bases, with 16 bases lying between them. CDR3 in amino acids: CATSDPSQGSKETQYF. In DNA, the CDR3 is TGTGCCACCAGTGATCCCTCTCAGGGAAGCAAAGAGACCCAGTACTTC.

The genes are TRBV11-2 and TRBJ2-3; perhaps TRBD1 as D (6 bases). This CDR3 spans 17 amino acids. V lost 4 bases, J lost 0 bases, and 17 bases lay in between. Germline V gene sequence: CDR1 SGHAT, CDR2 FQNNGV. The CDR3 coding sequence is TGTGCCAGCAGCTCACTCGGGACATCCGTTAGCACAGATACGCAGTATTTT. It codes for CASSSLGTSVSTDTQYF.

The rearrangement uses TRBV27 and TRBJ2-3; no firm D call. Germline-derived CDR1 and CDR2 are MNHEY and SMNVEV (reference sequence). The CDR3 contains 13 residues. Trimming stripped 3 bases from V and 2 bases from J, with 6 bases between. The CDR3 DNA follows: TGTGCCAGCAGTTTCCGTCCCACAGATACGCAGTATTTT. The encoded protein is CASSFRPTDTQYF.

This clone was picked up one time. V usage is TRBV7-9 and J usage is TRBJ2-3; 9 bases agree with TRBD2. Trimming cost V 5 bases and J 2 bases; bases outside gene matches: 8. CDR1 is SEHNR and CDR2 is FQNEAQ in the germline V gene (reference sequence). This CDR3 is 16 amino acids long. CDR3 in DNA: TGTGCCAGCAGCCGCCGTGCGGGGGGGAACACAGATACGCAGTATTTT. The encoded protein is CASSRRAGGNTDTQYF.

This sequence joins TRBV6-2 or TRBV6-3 and TRBJ2-3; TRBD2 is a possible D gene (6 bases). CDR3 length equals 15 residues. Germline-derived CDR1 and CDR2 are MNHEY and SVGEGT. The V and J ends lost 0 bases and 1 base respectively, with 8 bases between them. The CDR3, as DNA: TGTGCCAGCAGTTACTCGATAGCGGGCACAGATACGCAGTATTTT. It specifies CASSYSIAGTDTQYF.

The gene calls are TRBV20-1 and TRBJ2-3; no clear D. The germline V gene encodes CDR1 DFQATT and CDR2 SNEGSKA (reference sequence). CDR3 length: 11 amino acids. Trimming pared 7 bases from V and 6 bases from J, leaving 11 bases between. The CDR3 coding sequence is TGCAGTGGCCCCACTTTGGATACGCAGTATTTT. Protein product: CSGPTLDTQYF.

This chain uses TRBV7-3 with TRBJ2-2; a weak D match, TRBD2 (5 bases). There are 13 residues in the CDR3. The V and J ends lost 3 bases and 4 bases respectively, with 6 bases between them. The germline V gene has CDR1 SGHTA and CDR2 FQGTGA. As DNA, the CDR3 is TGTGCCAGCAGCTTGGACTTCACCGGGGAGCTGTTTTTT. Protein: CASSLDFTGELFF. Looking up the rest from reference TRBV7-3 and TRBJ2-2 gives the full variable domain: GAGVSQTPSNKVTEKGKYVELRCDPISGHTALYWYRQSLGQGPEFLIYFQGTGAADDSGLPNDRFFAVRPEGSVSTLKIQRTERGDSAVYLCASSLDFTGELFFGEGSRLTVL.

This chain joins TRBV19 and TRBJ2-1, with TRBD2 matching over 14 bases. Unmatched junction bases numbered 6, after V lost 5 bases and J lost 0 bases. The CDR3 totals 18 residues. Germline V gene data show CDR1 as LNHDA and CDR2 as SQIVND (reference sequence). The chain's CDR3 is CASSVWTSGRSSYNEQFF. CDR3 bases: TGTGCCAGTAGTGTTTGGACTAGCGGGAGGTCCTCCTACAATGAGCAGTTCTTC.

This clone was found a few times. The rearrangement links TRBV7-9 to TRBJ1-2; 9 bases line up with TRBD1. CDR3 length: 16 residues. After removal of 5 bases from V and 8 bases from J, the junction contained 15 bases not matched to a gene. The germline gives CDR1 SEHNR, CDR2 FQNEAQ (reference sequence). In DNA, the CDR3 is TGTGCCAGCAGCGCCAGGGACAGGGCCCTATACAGGGGCTACACCTTC. Its protein product is CASSARDRALYRGYTF.

A few counts support this clone. As DNA, the CDR3 is TGTGCCAGTAGTCCCCCTCGCCAGGGTGTCACAGATACGCAGTATTTT. This translates into CASSPPRQGVTDTQYF. This rearrangement joins TRBV19 to TRBJ2-3; D is possibly TRBD1 (5 bases). The CDR3 contains 16 residues. Germline V CDR1 and CDR2: LNHDA, SQIVND (reference sequence). The V end was cut by 5 bases, the J end by 2 bases, with 17 bases between.

This clone was detected only a few times. The chain couples TRBV2 to TRBJ1-5; 9 bases line up with TRBD1. The CDR3 runs to 14 residues. Trimming took 7 bases from V and 2 from J; bases not matched to a gene: 3. Germline V lookup: CDR1 SNHLY, CDR2 FYNNEI. CDR3 amino acids: CASMRDRGNQPQHF. The CDR3 DNA reads as TGTGCCAGCATGAGGGACAGGGGCAATCAGCCCCAGCATTTT.

The V call is TRBV20-1, the J call TRBJ1-2; D not certain. CDR3 length: 10 amino acids. Germline loops: CDR1 DFQATT, CDR2 SNEGSKA (reference sequence). Trimming removed 6 bases from V and 6 bases from J, with 8 bases in between. CDR3 nucleotide sequence: TGCAGTGCAAGCGAGGATGGCTACACCTTC. Translated, it gives CSASEDGYTF.

This chain uses TRBV6-2 or TRBV6-3 with TRBJ1-6; no reliable D call. Germline CDR1 reads MNHEY; CDR2 reads SVGEGT. The CDR3 totals 17 residues. Trimming stripped 5 bases from V and 2 bases from J, with 16 bases between. The CDR3 DNA reads TGTGCCAGCAGTCCCCCGGAAAAAGGGACCTATAATTCACCCCTCCACTTT. It codes for CASSPPEKGTYNSPLHF.

This chain links TRBV9 with TRBJ2-1; TRBD2 agrees at 10 bases. The germline V gene has CDR1 SGDLS and CDR2 YYNGEE. The V gene end was trimmed by 3 bases and the J gene end by 4 bases; junction bases not matched to a gene: 10. The length of the CDR3 is 17 residues. The CDR3 DNA follows: TGTGCCAGCAGCGCAGCGGGAGGGCCGGGGGTGTACAATGAGCAGTTCTTC. It is translated as CASSAAGGPGVYNEQFF.

V is TRBV20-1 and J is TRBJ2-2; the D is unclear. V was clipped by 3 bases and J by 8 bases, with 13 bases between them. The CDR3 runs 13 residues. CDR1 is DFQATT and CDR2 is SNEGSKA in the germline V gene (reference sequence). The CDR3 DNA reads as TGCAGTGCTAGTCGGTCCAACCGGGGGGAGCTGTTTTTT. Its translation: CSASRSNRGELFF.

The chain links TRBV6-5 to TRBJ2-3, with TRBD2 matching over 8 bases. CDR1 and CDR2 from the germline V gene are MNHEY and SVGAGI. Losses at the gene ends were 1 base for V and 4 bases for J; bases not matched to a gene: 7. This CDR3 spans 16 amino acids. The CDR3 loop reads CASSYWASGSSDTQYF. The CDR3 DNA is TGTGCCAGCAGTTACTGGGCTAGCGGGTCTTCAGATACGCAGTATTTT.

The CDR3 region has the DNA TGTGCCAGCAGCTTGACGGAGAGCTCCTACGAGCAGTACTTC. Translating it yields CASSLTESSYEQYF. This sequence joins TRBV11-2 and TRBJ2-7; D is ambiguous. The germline gives CDR1 SGHAT, CDR2 FQNNGV. This CDR3 region has 14 residues. V lost 3 bases to trimming and J lost 0 bases, with 9 bases between them.

This chain uses TRBV3-1 (or the pseudogene TRBV3-2) with TRBJ2-7, with unresolved D. The ends were cut back, 2 bases at V and 3 bases at J, with 5 bases in the middle. CDR1 is LGHDT, CDR2 YNNKEL, per germline (reference sequence). The CDR3 runs to 12 residues. The CDR3 DNA reads as TGTGCCAGCAGCCAACAATACTACGAGCAGTACTTC. The encoded protein is CASSQQYYEQYF.